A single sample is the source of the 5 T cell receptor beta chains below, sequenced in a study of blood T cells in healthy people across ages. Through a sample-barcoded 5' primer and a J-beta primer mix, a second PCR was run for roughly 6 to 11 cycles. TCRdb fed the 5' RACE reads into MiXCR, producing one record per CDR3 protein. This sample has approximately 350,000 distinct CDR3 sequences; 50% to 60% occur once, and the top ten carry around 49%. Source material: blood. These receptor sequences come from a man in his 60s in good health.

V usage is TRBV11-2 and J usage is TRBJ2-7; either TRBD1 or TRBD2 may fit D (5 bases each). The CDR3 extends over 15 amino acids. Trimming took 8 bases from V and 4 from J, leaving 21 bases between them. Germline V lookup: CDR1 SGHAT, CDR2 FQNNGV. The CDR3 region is CASAPTMGPSYEQYF. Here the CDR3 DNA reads TGTGCCAGCGCCCCGACGATGGGACCATCTTACGAGCAGTACTTC.

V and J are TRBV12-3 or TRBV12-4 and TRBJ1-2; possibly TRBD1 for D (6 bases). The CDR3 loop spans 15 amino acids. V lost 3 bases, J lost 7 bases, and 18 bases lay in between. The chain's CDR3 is CASSLGGQGWSGYTF. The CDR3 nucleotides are TGTGCCAGCAGTTTGGGGGGGCAGGGGTGGTCTGGCTACACCTTC.

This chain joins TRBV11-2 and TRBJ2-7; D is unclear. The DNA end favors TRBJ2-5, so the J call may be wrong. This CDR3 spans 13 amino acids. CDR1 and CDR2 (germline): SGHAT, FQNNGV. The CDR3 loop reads CASTQDWEETQYF. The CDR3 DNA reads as TGTGCCAGCACCCAGGATTGGGAAGAGACCCAGTACTTC.

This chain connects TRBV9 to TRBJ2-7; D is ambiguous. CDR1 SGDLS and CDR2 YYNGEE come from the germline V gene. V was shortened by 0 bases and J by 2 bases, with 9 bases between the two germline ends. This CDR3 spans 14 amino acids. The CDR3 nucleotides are TGTGCCAGCAGCGTAGCATCCCAGACCTACGAGCAGTACTTC. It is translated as CASSVASQTYEQYF. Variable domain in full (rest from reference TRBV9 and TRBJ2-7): DSGVTQTPKHLITATGQRVTLRCSPRSGDLSVYWYQQSLDQGLQFLIQYYNGEERAKGNILERFSAQQFPDLHSELNLSSLELGDSALYFCASSVASQTYEQYFGPGTRLTVT.

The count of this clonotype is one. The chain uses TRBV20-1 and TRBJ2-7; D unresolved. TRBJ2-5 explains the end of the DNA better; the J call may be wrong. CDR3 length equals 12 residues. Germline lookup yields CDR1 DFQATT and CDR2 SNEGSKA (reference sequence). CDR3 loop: CSARGLAETQYF. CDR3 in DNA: TGCAGTGCTAGAGGGCTTGCGGAGACCCAGTACTTC.